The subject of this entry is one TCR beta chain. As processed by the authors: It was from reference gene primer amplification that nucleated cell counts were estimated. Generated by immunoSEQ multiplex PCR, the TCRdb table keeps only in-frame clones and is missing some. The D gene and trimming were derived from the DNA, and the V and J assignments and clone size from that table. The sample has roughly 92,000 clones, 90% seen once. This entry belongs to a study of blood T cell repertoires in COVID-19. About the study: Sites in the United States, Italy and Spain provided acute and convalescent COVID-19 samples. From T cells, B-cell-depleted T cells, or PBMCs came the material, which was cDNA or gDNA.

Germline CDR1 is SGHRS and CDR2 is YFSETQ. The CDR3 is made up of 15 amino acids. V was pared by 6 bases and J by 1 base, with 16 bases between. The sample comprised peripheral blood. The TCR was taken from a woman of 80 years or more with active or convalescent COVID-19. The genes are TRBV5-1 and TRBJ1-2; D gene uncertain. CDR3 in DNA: TGCGCCAGCACTTTAACTATCGGGTTTAACTATGGCTACACCTTC. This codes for CASTLTIGFNYGYTF.